This T cell receptor (beta chain) was captured in a study of T cells in Graves' hyperthyroidism and ophthalmopathy. In the study overall: Peripheral blood was acquired at first diagnosis, ahead of any therapy whatsoever.

TCR beta CDR3 regions were amplified from RNA. Initially, a first-round RT-PCR of the TCR CDR3 employed the HTBI primer set. TCRdb fed the multiplex PCR reads into MiXCR, producing one record per CDR3 protein. This sample carries about 500,000 distinct CDR3 sequences, under 15% of them seen once, and the ten largest clones take 17%. V was cut by 1 base and J by 1 base, with 5 bases left in between. The CDR3 extends over 14 amino acids. Germline CDR1 is SGHAT and CDR2 is FQDESV (reference sequence). Each diagnosis drew on symptoms, thyroxine, TRAb, thyroid ultrasound and orbital computed tomography findings. Source material for PBMCs was more than 9.5 ml fresh peripheral blood.

This chain uses TRBV11-1 with TRBJ1-3; D uncertain. The TCR was taken from a woman aged 18-29 years with Graves' hyperthyroidism. The sample taken for sequencing was blood. CDR3 sequence (DNA): TGTGCCAGCAGCTTAGTTTTGTCTGGAAACACCATATATTTT. Protein: CASSLVLSGNTIYF. The full variable domain, in which reference TRBV11-1 and TRBJ1-3 provide the parts outside the CDR3, is EAEVAQSPRYKITEKSQAVAFWCDPISGHATLYWYRQILGQGPELLVQFQDESVVDDSQLPKDRFSAERLKGVDSTLKIQPAELGDSAMYLCASSLVLSGNTIYFGEGSWLTVV.